These T cell receptor beta chains were read from a single sample in a study of blood T cells in healthy people across ages. TCRdb passed the 5' RACE reads through MiXCR, listing each CDR3 protein once. The sample includes 1.2 million to 1.5 million distinct CDR3 sequences, approximately 59% of them seen just once. Specimen: blood. Receptors originate from a man younger than 35 in good health. Both conserved end residues are part of each CDR3. D genes are given only for firm matches. The size of a clone is reported for some rows only, either as once, few or many, or as a class for expanded clones.

length | J | D | size | V | DNA | CDR3
14 | TRBJ2-1 | . | few | TRBV2 | TGTGCCAGCAGGCCCGGGACGGATTACAATGAGCAGTTCTTC | CASRPGTDYNEQFF
16 | TRBJ2-3 | TRBD2 | . | TRBV7-2 | TGTGCCAGCAGCTCCACCCTAGCGGCTAGCACAGATACGCAGTATTTT | CASSSTLAASTDTQYF
14 | TRBJ2-7 | . | once | TRBV4-1 | TGCGCCAGCAGCCAAGGTCTGGGGCGGAACGAGCAGTACTTC | CASSQGLGRNEQYF
15 | TRBJ2-7 | TRBD1 | . | TRBV11-2 | TGTGCCAGCAGCTTAGATCAGGACAGGGACTACGAGCAGTACTTC | CASSLDQDRDYEQYF
15 | TRBJ2-1 | . | . | TRBV4-1 | TGCGCCAGCAGCCAGGCCCTTCAGCACGGGGATGAGCAGTTCTTC | CASSQALQHGDEQFF
15 | TRBJ1-5 | . | . | TRBV4-1 | TGCGCCAGCAGCCAAGAAACGGGGCTCCTGGAGCCCCAGCATTTT | CASSQETGLLEPQHF
12 | TRBJ2-5 | . | few | TRBV10-3 | TGTGCCACCACCGGGACCCAAGAGACCCAGTACTTC | CATTGTQETQYF
15 | TRBJ1-3 | TRBD1 | . | TRBV20-1 | TGCAGTGCTAGAGTTACAGGGGCAGGGGGAAACACCATATATTTT | CSARVTGAGGNTIYF
16 | TRBJ1-1 | . | . | TRBV14 | TGTGCCAGCAGCGATACATCTTCAATATGGAGGGGGAAAGCTTTCTTT | CASSDTSSIWRGKAFF
13 | TRBJ2-5 | . | . | TRBV29-1 | TGCAGCGTCCCGGGGCGAGGGGAGGAAACCCAGTACTTC | CSVPGRGEETQYF
12 | TRBJ2-5 | . | . | TRBV19 | TGTGCCAGTAGTATGACCAGCGAGACCCAGTACTTC | CASSMTSETQYF
14 | TRBJ2-5 | . | . | TRBV28 | TGTGCCAGCAGTTTAGTCCTCGAGGGGGAGACCCAGTACTTC | CASSLVLEGETQYF
14 | TRBJ1-2 | . | . | TRBV10-3 | TGTGCCATCAGTGGTGTAGGGGCAGAACGGGGGGACACCTTC | CAISGVGAERGDTF
14 | TRBJ2-4 | . | . | TRBV5-1 | TGCGCCAGCAGCTTGTCCCTGTCCAAAAACATTCAGTACTTC | CASSLSLSKNIQYF
16 | TRBJ1-2 | . | . | TRBV15 | TGTGCCACCAGCTCCCACCCGGGGGAGAGGGACTATGGCTACACCTTC | CATSSHPGERDYGYTF
13 | TRBJ1-1 | . | . | TRBV3-1 | TGTGCCAGCAGCCGCACGATTGGTTTGGAAGCTTTCTTT | CASSRTIGLEAFF
14 | TRBJ2-3 | . | . | TRBV3-1 | TGTGCCAGCGGCAGGGGACTACCAGCAGATACGCAGTATTTT | CASGRGLPADTQYF
17 | TRBJ2-1 | . | once | TRBV7-2 | TGTGCCAGCAGCTTAGGATCGGGCCCCGGGGATGACAATGAGCAGTTCTTC | CASSLGSGPGDDNEQFF
17 | TRBJ2-2 | . | . | TRBV10-3 | TGTACCATCAGTGAAGAACCAGGGCTATCTAACACCGGGGAGCTGTTTTTT | CTISEEPGLSNTGELFF
11 | TRBJ2-1 | . | few | TRBV6-5 | TGTGCCAGCAGTTCTACGGCTGAGCAGTTCTTC | CASSSTAEQFF
17 | TRBJ2-7 | . | . | TRBV16 | TGTGCCAGCAGCCAAGGAGTGGGTCCGAGCTCCTACAATGAGCAGTACTTC | CASSQGVGPSSYNEQYF
15 | TRBJ2-5 | TRBD2 | . | TRBV27 | TGTGCCAGCAGGCGACTAGCGAGCTTTCAAGAGACCCAGTACTTC | CASRRLASFQETQYF
13 | TRBJ1-5 | . | once | TRBV3-1 | TGTGCCAGCAGCCGTACAATCAATCAGCCCCAGCATTTT | CASSRTINQPQHF
17 | TRBJ1-5 | TRBD1 | . | TRBV7-9 | TGTGCCAGCAGCTTAGCTCAGGGGGGACGACGCAATCAGCCCCAGCATTTT | CASSLAQGGRRNQPQHF
16 | TRBJ2-1 | TRBD2 | few | TRBV7-2 | TGTGCCAGCAGCTTAGGGGGACTAGCCGTTCGCAATGAGCAGTTCTTC | CASSLGGLAVRNEQFF
12 | TRBJ2-5 | . | . | TRBV15 | TGTGCCACCAGCAGAGATTTCGAGACCCAGTACTTC | CATSRDFETQYF
14 | TRBJ1-2 | . | . | TRBV10-3 | TGTGCCACCACCGGGGCCCTTAGGGACTATGGCTACACCTTC | CATTGALRDYGYTF
17 | TRBJ2-3 | . | . | TRBV2 | TGTGCCAGCAGTGAAGCAATACGGGTCAGTGGTGCAGATACGCAGTATTTT | CASSEAIRVSGADTQYF
13 | TRBJ1-5 | . | . | TRBV4-2 | TGTGCCAGCAGTCCTTCGACCGTAGAGTCCCAGCATTTT | CASSPSTVESQHF
14 | TRBJ2-7 | TRBD1 | few | TRBV10-3 | TGTGCCATCAGTCTCGACAGGGGGCTTAGAGAGCAGTACTTC | CAISLDRGLREQYF
15 | TRBJ2-3 | TRBD1 | . | TRBV20-1 | TGCAGTGCTAGCGGGACAGCAACTAGCACAGATACGCAGTATTTT | CSASGTATSTDTQYF
13 | TRBJ2-7 | . | . | TRBV20-1 | TGCAGTGCAGGGCTAGCGTTCCCTTACGAGCAGTACTTC | CSAGLAFPYEQYF
16 | TRBJ2-5 | . | once | TRBV28 | TGTGCCAGCAGTACACCCTCGACTAGGGGAGGGGGGACCCAGTACTTC | CASSTPSTRGGGTQYF
14 | TRBJ1-2 | . | few | TRBV20-1 | TGCAGTGCTAGAGATTATGGGGAGGTCTGGGGCTACACCTTC | CSARDYGEVWGYTF
13 | TRBJ2-5 | TRBD1 | . | TRBV29-1 | TGCAGCGTTGGCGGAACAGGGGACAATGAGCAGTACTTC | CSVGGTGDNEQYF
16 | TRBJ2-2 | . | . | TRBV4-3 | TGCGCCAGCAGCCAAGATCGGGTTCGCAACACCGGGGAGCTGTTTTTT | CASSQDRVRNTGELFF
15 | TRBJ1-2 | TRBD1 | . | TRBV6-5 | TGTGCCAGCAGTTACTCGGGACAGCCTATGATAGGCTACACCTTC | CASSYSGQPMIGYTF
12 | TRBJ2-7 | TRBD1 | few | TRBV29-1 | TGCAGCGTTAAGACAGGGGACCTCGAGCAGTACTTC | CSVKTGDLEQYF
15 | TRBJ1-2 | . | . | TRBV4-1 | TGCGCCAGCAGCCGCAGTGGAGGCGAGAACTATGGCTACACCTTC | CASSRSGGENYGYTF
15 | TRBJ1-4 | TRBD1 | few | TRBV11-2 | TGTGCCAGCAGCCCCCCGGACAGGGGCTGGGAAAAACTGTTTTTT | CASSPPDRGWEKLFF
17 | TRBJ2-1 | TRBD2 | few | TRBV12-3/TRBV12-4 | TGTGCCAGCAGTCCGGGGACTAGCGGGGGTCTAAACAATGAGCAGTTCTTC | CASSPGTSGGLNNEQFF
15 | TRBJ1-1 | TRBD1 | . | TRBV18 | TGTGCCAGCTCACCAGAAACAGGGGGACTTACTGAAGCTTTCTTT | CASSPETGGLTEAFF
16 | TRBJ1-2 | . | few | TRBV4-1 | TGCGCCAGCAGCCAAGAAGGGGCCGGGAGAACTTATGGCTACACCTTC | CASSQEGAGRTYGYTF
14 | TRBJ1-6 | . | . | TRBV12-3/TRBV12-4 | TGTGCCAGCACCGCACAGGGTTGGGGGTCACCCCTCCACTTT | CASTAQGWGSPLHF
12 | TRBJ2-1 | . | many | TRBV18 | TGTGCCAGCTCACCAGACTCGAATGAGCAGTTCTTC | CASSPDSNEQFF
14 | TRBJ2-7 | . | . | TRBV7-8 | TGTGCCAGCAGCTTCTTAGCGGTATCCTACGAGCAGTACTTC | CASSFLAVSYEQYF
18 | TRBJ2-1 | . | . | TRBV7-6 | TGTGCCAGCAGCTTAAGAGGGGGCGGGATGGTCGCGCACAATGAGCAGTTCTTC | CASSLRGGGMVAHNEQFF
13 | TRBJ2-7 | . | few | TRBV20-1 | TGCAGTGCCCAGAGGGCCAGGATCTACGAGCAGTACTTC | CSAQRARIYEQYF
16 | TRBJ2-7 | TRBD2 | . | TRBV7-9 | TGTGCCAGCAGCCCACTGACTAGCGGAACTCTCCACGAGCAGTACTTC | CASSPLTSGTLHEQYF
12 | TRBJ2-1 | . | . | TRBV5-1 | TGCGCCAGCAGCCCACCTCAAGAGACCCAGTTCTTC | CASSPPQETQFF
12 | TRBJ2-1 | . | many | TRBV29-1 | TGCAGCGTTGAACCCGAATTGAAGAGGCAGTTCTTC | CSVEPELKRQFF
15 | TRBJ2-7 | . | few | TRBV4-1 | TGCGCCAGCAGCCACCCGGGACTCAGCTCCTACGAGCAGTACTTC | CASSHPGLSSYEQYF
16 | TRBJ1-6 | . | . | TRBV6-5 | TGTGCCAGCAGCCTCGGATCCACCGCCTATAATTCACCCCTCCACTTT | CASSLGSTAYNSPLHF
14 | TRBJ2-3 | . | . | TRBV20-1 | TGCAGCGGCCCGGGTGAGGGCGGCACAGATACGCAGTATTTT | CSGPGEGGTDTQYF
14 | TRBJ1-1 | TRBD1 | few | TRBV27 | TGTGCCAGCAGTTCAACAGGGGTAGGCACTGAAGCTTTCTTT | CASSSTGVGTEAFF
15 | TRBJ2-1 | TRBD2 | . | TRBV25-1 | TGTGCCAGCAGTGACAGGCTAGCGGAACACAATGAGCAGTTCTTC | CASSDRLAEHNEQFF